These T cell receptor beta chains were read from a single sample in a study of blood T cell repertoires in COVID-19. The data were produced by immunoSEQ multiplex PCR, yet TCRdb's version contains in-frame clones alone and is incomplete. The table shows about 260,000 clones, with just under 85% occurring only once. The sequencing input was peripheral blood. Receptors were obtained from a woman aged 80 or over with acute or convalescent COVID-19. Both conserved end residues are part of each CDR3. The D gene is left open where the match is weak. Size tells how often a clone was seen (once, few, many) or the class of an expanded clone, and some rows leave it out.

J gene	V gene	CDR3 length	D gene	clone size	CDR3 DNA	CDR3 protein
TRBJ1-2	TRBV5-6	16	TRBD1	.	TGTGCCAGCAGCTTGCCCGGGGACAGGGCGAACTATGGCTACACCTTC	CASSLPGDRANYGYTF
TRBJ2-7	TRBV6-6	14	TRBD1	.	TGTGCCAGCAGTCCAGGACAGGGCCGCTACGAGCAGTACTTC	CASSPGQGRYEQYF
TRBJ1-2	TRBV19	13	.	.	TGTGCCAGTAGTATGAGCTCCCGAGATGGCTACACCTTC	CASSMSSRDGYTF
TRBJ2-7	TRBV5-5	15	TRBD2	.	TGTGCCAGCAGCTCTCATCTAGCGGGAGGGGCCGAGCAGTACTTC	CASSSHLAGGAEQYF
TRBJ2-4	TRBV20-1	11	TRBD2	.	TGCAGTGCTAGAGCGGGGGGGCGTGTTTACTTC	CSARAGGRVYF
TRBJ1-3	TRBV12-3/TRBV12-4	12	.	.	TGTGCCAGCAGCCCCCGTGGAAACACCATATATTTT	CASSPRGNTIYF
TRBJ1-1	TRBV4-3	14	.	.	TGCGCCAGCAGCCATTCAGGGAGGTCGGGCCAAGCTTTCTTT	CASSHSGRSGQAFF
TRBJ2-7	TRBV7-2	14	TRBD2	.	TGTGCCAGCGGGAGGGGATTGAGCTCCTACGAGCAGTACTTC	CASGRGLSSYEQYF
TRBJ2-3	TRBV7-3	15	TRBD2	once	TGTGCCAGCAGCTTAGTTTCGGGACTAGCAGATACGCAGTATTTT	CASSLVSGLADTQYF
TRBJ2-7	TRBV19	14	.	.	TGTGCCAGTAGCATAAACCCGGGGGCCTACGAGCAGTACTTC	CASSINPGAYEQYF
TRBJ2-2	TRBV19	16	.	.	TGTGCCAGTAGTATTCAACGCAGGACGAACACCGGGGAGCTGTTTTTT	CASSIQRRTNTGELFF
TRBJ2-7	TRBV5-1	12	.	.	TGCGCCAGCAGCACCACAGGATACGAGCAGTACTTC	CASSTTGYEQYF
TRBJ1-3	TRBV7-2	15	.	.	TGTGCCAGCAGCTTAGGAGGGGGATTCGGAAACACCATATATTTT	CASSLGGGFGNTIYF
TRBJ2-1	TRBV7-9	17	TRBD2	.	TGTGCCAGCAGCTCAACTTTGACTAGCGGGGTGTACAATGAGCAGTTCTTC	CASSSTLTSGVYNEQFF
TRBJ1-1	TRBV7-6	13	.	.	TGTGCCAGCAGCCCAGGGCAGAACACTGAAGCTTTCTTT	CASSPGQNTEAFF
TRBJ1-5	TRBV29-1	15	.	.	TGCAGCGTTGGATGGACAGTGGGTTCCAATCAGCCCCAGCATTTT	CSVGWTVGSNQPQHF
TRBJ2-5	TRBV11-2	15	TRBD2	.	TGTGCCAGCAGCGAGACGGGAGGGCACGTTGAGACCCAGTACTTC	CASSETGGHVETQYF
TRBJ1-2	TRBV28	17	TRBD1	.	TGTGCCAGCAGTCCGCATAATCCGGGACAGGGTCTTCATGGCTACACCTTC	CASSPHNPGQGLHGYTF
TRBJ1-4	TRBV18	14	.	.	TGTGCCAGCTCACCCCGGGAGACTAATGAAAAACTGTTTTTT	CASSPRETNEKLFF
TRBJ2-2	TRBV25-1	16	TRBD1	.	TGTGCCAGCAGTGATCAAACACAGGGGACAACCGGGGAGCTGTTTTTT	CASSDQTQGTTGELFF
TRBJ1-6	TRBV28	14	TRBD1	.	TGTGCCAGCAGGGCAGGGGGCCCAATTTCACCCCTCCACTTT	CASRAGGPISPLHF